A selection of T cell receptor beta chains follows, all from one sample in a study of shared clonotypes between healthy human individuals. Repertoires were generated with immunoSEQ multiplex PCR, while TCRdb's copy carries only in-frame clones and drops some. Of about 2,500,000 clones in the sample, approximately 90% were seen once. Specimen: naive CD4+ T cells sorted from blood. The receptors shown here come from a man aged 18 to 30 in good health. The CDR3 runs from the conserved cysteine through the conserved F or W. A D gene is named only where the DNA matches it firmly. Clone size appears in some rows only: once, few, many, or a class for an expanded clone.

j_call,v_call,d_call,clone_size,cdr3_aa,cdr3_nt
TRBJ2-7,TRBV25-1,TRBD1,-,CASSELGGQGAGEQYF,TGTGCCAGCAGTGAATTGGGGGGACAGGGGGCTGGCGAGCAGTACTTC
TRBJ1-1,TRBV5-4,-,-,CASSFAQNTEAFF,TGTGCCAGCAGCTTTGCACAGAACACTGAAGCTTTCTTT
TRBJ2-1,TRBV7-2,TRBD2,-,CASSLGGRAAWGSYNEQFF,TGTGCCAGCAGCTTGGGGGGGAGGGCCGCTTGGGGCTCCTACAATGAGCAGTTCTTC
TRBJ2-7,TRBV7-9,-,-,CASSLDGMQQYF,TGTGCCAGCAGCTTAGACGGGATGCAGCAGTACTTC
TRBJ2-6,TRBV6-1,-,-,CASSVRAGANVLTF,TGTGCCAGCAGTGTCAGGGCTGGGGCCAACGTCCTGACTTTC
TRBJ1-1,TRBV10-2,TRBD1,-,CASVTGTGFGGTEAFF,TGCGCCAGCGTCACCGGGACAGGGTTCGGGGGCACTGAAGCTTTCTTT
TRBJ2-1,TRBV18,-,-,CASSGGWSSYNEQFF,TGTGCCAGCTCGGGCGGGTGGAGCTCCTACAATGAGCAGTTCTTC
TRBJ1-2,TRBV19,TRBD1,-,CASTVDRVNGYTF,TGTGCCAGTACCGTGGACAGGGTAAATGGCTACACCTTC
TRBJ1-6,TRBV6-6,TRBD1,-,CASHPPGTGTNSPLHF,TGTGCCAGCCACCCCCCCGGGACAGGGACCAATTCACCCCTCCACTTT
TRBJ2-4,TRBV5-1,TRBD1,-,CASSWSGTGSYLDF,TGCGCCAGCAGCTGGTCCGGGACAGGGTCCTATTTGGACTTC
TRBJ2-1,TRBV28,-,-,CASRAGLHNEQFF,TGTGCCAGCCGAGCGGGCCTTCACAATGAGCAGTTCTTC
TRBJ1-2,TRBV7-9,-,-,CASSSRDTIYGYTF,TGTGCCAGCAGCTCCCGGGACACCATCTATGGCTACACCTTC
TRBJ2-7,TRBV7-2,-,once,CASSLRDGYEQYF,TGTGCCAGCAGCTTAAGGGACGGCTACGAGCAGTACTTC
TRBJ2-7,TRBV1,-,-,CTSSNTGLAGVHEQYF,TGCACCAGCAGCAACACGGGACTAGCGGGAGTCCACGAGCAGTACTTC
TRBJ1-2,TRBV20-1,TRBD1,-,CSATRGDGYTF,TGCAGTGCTACCAGGGGGGACGGCTACACCTTC
TRBJ1-3,TRBV7-2,-,-,CASSLVWGSGNTIYF,TGTGCCAGCAGCTTAGTTTGGGGATCTGGAAACACCATATATTTT
TRBJ1-5,TRBV7-9,-,-,CASSMGQQNQPQHF,TGTGCCAGCAGCATGGGCCAGCAGAATCAGCCCCAGCATTTT
TRBJ1-3,TRBV10-3,-,-,CAISEGPGAGNTIYF,TGTGCCATCAGTGAGGGGCCCGGGGCTGGAAACACCATATATTTT
TRBJ1-2,TRBV18,-,-,CASSPGRQDGYTF,TGTGCCAGCTCACCGGGTCGGCAGGACGGCTACACCTTC
TRBJ2-4,TRBV4-1,TRBD1,-,CASSQEDRVSKNIQYF,TGCGCCAGCAGCCAAGAGGACAGGGTGAGCAAAAACATTCAGTACTTC
TRBJ2-3,TRBV5-1,-,-,CASSLGNGPSTDTQYF,TGCGCCAGCAGCTTGGGAAACGGGCCTAGCACAGATACGCAGTATTTT
TRBJ1-1,TRBV19,TRBD1,-,CASRRGQLNTEAFF,TGTGCCAGTAGGAGGGGACAGCTGAACACTGAAGCTTTCTTT
TRBJ1-5,TRBV19,TRBD1,-,CASSDRGYSNQPQHF,TGTGCCAGTAGTGACAGGGGATATAGCAATCAGCCCCAGCATTTT
TRBJ1-5,TRBV11-2,TRBD1,-,CASSVGGTGNQPQHF,TGTGCCAGCAGCGTAGGAGGGACAGGGAATCAGCCCCAGCATTTT
TRBJ1-6,TRBV6-6,TRBD1,-,CASNLEGQGNSPLHF,TGTGCCAGCAACCTGGAGGGACAGGGGAATTCACCCCTCCACTTT
TRBJ1-3,TRBV2,-,-,CASCRDPSSGNTIYF,TGTGCCAGCTGCCGGGATCCGTCCTCTGGAAACACCATATATTTT
TRBJ1-4,TRBV11-2,TRBD1,-,CASSSGQTSTNEKLFF,TGTGCCAGCAGCTCGGGACAGACCTCAACTAATGAAAAACTGTTTTTT
TRBJ2-7,TRBV29-1,-,-,CSVRRGDTGNAYEQYF,TGCAGCGTTCGTAGGGGGGATACAGGGAATGCCTACGAGCAGTACTTC
TRBJ1-1,TRBV11-2,-,-,CASSFGGKNTEAFF,TGTGCCAGCAGCTTCGGAGGGAAGAACACTGAAGCTTTCTTT
TRBJ2-6,TRBV27,-,-,CASSIGGGANVLTF,TGTGCCAGCAGCATCGGGGGTGGGGCCAACGTCCTGACTTTC
TRBJ2-3,TRBV30,TRBD2,-,CAWSRLAGSKGRTDTQYF,TGTGCCTGGAGTAGGCTAGCGGGGTCGAAAGGACGCACAGATACGCAGTATTTT
TRBJ1-3,TRBV6-1,-,-,CASSEVGSGNTIYF,TGTGCCAGCAGTGAAGTAGGCTCTGGAAACACCATATATTTT
TRBJ1-1,TRBV5-1,-,-,CASSLVAGSGTEAFF,TGCGCCAGCAGCTTGGTAGCCGGCTCGGGCACTGAAGCTTTCTTT
TRBJ1-1,TRBV25-1,TRBD1,few,CASKKTGVNTEAFF,TGTGCCAGCAAAAAAACAGGGGTGAACACTGAAGCTTTCTTT
TRBJ2-5,TRBV6-1,TRBD1,-,CASSVDRGETQYF,TGTGCCAGCAGTGTCGACAGGGGGGAGACCCAGTACTTC
TRBJ2-5,TRBV5-4,TRBD1,-,CASKPGQMQETQYF,TGTGCCAGCAAACCGGGACAGATGCAAGAGACCCAGTACTTC
TRBJ2-4,TRBV13,-,-,CASSLYGRENIQYF,TGTGCCAGCAGCTTGTACGGGAGAGAAAACATTCAGTACTTC
TRBJ2-1,TRBV5-1,TRBD2,-,CASSLGLAGGRKSYNEQFF,TGCGCCAGCAGCTTGGGACTAGCGGGGGGACGGAAGTCCTACAATGAGCAGTTCTTC
TRBJ2-1,TRBV4-3,TRBD2,-,CASSQEGLAVDEQFF,TGCGCCAGCAGCCAAGAAGGACTAGCGGTAGATGAGCAGTTCTTC
TRBJ1-2,TRBV6-1,-,-,CASSGLSNYGYTF,TGTGCCAGCAGTGGTTTATCGAACTATGGCTACACCTTC